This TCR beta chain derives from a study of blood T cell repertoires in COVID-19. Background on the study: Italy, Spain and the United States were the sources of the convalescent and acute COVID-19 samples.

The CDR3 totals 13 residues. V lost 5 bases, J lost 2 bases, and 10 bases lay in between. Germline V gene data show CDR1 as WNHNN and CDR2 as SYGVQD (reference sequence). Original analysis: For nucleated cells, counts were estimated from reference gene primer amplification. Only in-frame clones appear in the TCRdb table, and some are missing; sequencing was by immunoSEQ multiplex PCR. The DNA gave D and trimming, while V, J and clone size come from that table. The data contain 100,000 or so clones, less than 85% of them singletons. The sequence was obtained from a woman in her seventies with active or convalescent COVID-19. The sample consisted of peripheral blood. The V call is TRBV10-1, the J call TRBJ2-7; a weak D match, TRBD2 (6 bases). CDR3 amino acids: CASSTGVAYEQYF. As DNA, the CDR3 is TGCGCCAGCAGTACGGGGGTCGCCTACGAGCAGTACTTC.